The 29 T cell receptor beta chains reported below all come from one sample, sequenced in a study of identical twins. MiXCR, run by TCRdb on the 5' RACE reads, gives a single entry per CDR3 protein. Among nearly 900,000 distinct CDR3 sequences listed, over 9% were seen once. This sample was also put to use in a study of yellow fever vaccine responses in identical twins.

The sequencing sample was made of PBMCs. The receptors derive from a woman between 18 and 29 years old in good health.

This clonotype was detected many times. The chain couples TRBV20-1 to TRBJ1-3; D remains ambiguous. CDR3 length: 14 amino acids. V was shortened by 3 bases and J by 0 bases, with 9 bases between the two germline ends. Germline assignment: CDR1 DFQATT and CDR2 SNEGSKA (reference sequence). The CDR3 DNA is TGCAGTGCTAGCGAAGTGAGCTCTGGAAACACCATATATTTT. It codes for CSASEVSSGNTIYF.

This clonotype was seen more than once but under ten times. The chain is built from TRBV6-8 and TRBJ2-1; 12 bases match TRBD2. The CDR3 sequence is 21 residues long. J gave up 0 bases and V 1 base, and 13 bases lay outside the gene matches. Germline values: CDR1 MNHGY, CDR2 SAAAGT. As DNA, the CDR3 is TGTGCCAGCAGTTACTTCCCTCCCCGACTAGCGGGGGTAAGCTCCTACAATGAGCAGTTCTTC. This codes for CASSYFPPRLAGVSSYNEQFF.

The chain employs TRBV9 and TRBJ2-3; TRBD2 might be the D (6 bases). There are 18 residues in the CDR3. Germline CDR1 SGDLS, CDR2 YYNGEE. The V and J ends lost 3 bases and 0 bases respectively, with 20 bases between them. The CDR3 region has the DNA TGTGCCAGCAGCGCCGACCCGGAGGGTCTAGCGAGCACAGATACGCAGTATTTT. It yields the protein CASSADPEGLASTDTQYF.

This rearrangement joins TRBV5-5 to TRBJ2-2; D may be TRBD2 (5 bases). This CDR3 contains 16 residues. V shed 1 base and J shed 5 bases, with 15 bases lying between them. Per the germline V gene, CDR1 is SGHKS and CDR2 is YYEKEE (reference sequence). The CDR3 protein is CASSLNPSSGTGELFF. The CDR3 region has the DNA TGTGCCAGCAGCTTGAATCCCTCTTCGGGGACCGGGGAGCTGTTTTTT.

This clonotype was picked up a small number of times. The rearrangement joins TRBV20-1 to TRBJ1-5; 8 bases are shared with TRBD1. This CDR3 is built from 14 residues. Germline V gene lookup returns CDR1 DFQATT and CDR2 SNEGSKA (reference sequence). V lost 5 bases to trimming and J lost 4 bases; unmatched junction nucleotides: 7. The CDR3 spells CSASRDRRNQPQHF. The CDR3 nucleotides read TGCAGTGCTTCCCGGGACAGGAGAAATCAGCCCCAGCATTTT.

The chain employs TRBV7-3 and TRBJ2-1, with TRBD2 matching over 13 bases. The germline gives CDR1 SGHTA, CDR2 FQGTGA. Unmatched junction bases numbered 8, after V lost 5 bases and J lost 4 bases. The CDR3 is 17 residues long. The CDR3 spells CASSPGTSGIRYNEQFF. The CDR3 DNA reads TGTGCCAGCAGCCCAGGGACTAGCGGGATCCGATACAATGAGCAGTTCTTC.

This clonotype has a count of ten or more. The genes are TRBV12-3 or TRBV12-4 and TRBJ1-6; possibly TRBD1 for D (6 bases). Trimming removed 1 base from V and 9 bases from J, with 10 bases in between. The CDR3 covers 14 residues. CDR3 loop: CASSLGTDPSPLHF. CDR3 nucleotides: TGTGCCAGCAGTTTAGGGACAGATCCTTCACCCCTCCACTTT.

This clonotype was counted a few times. The CDR3 loop is CSTLVGQGTNEQFF. CDR3 DNA: TGCAGCACCTTGGTAGGACAGGGTACCAATGAGCAGTTCTTC. The J gene is TRBJ2-1, the V gene TRBV20-1; 8 nucleotides align to TRBD1. Germline V gene lookup returns CDR1 DFQATT and CDR2 SNEGSKA (reference sequence). The CDR3 sequence is 14 residues long.

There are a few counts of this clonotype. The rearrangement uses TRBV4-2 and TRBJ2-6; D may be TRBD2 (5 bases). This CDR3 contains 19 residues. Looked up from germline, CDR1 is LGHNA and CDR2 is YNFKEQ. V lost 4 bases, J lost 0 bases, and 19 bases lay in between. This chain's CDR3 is CASSPSGLTRTSGANVLTF. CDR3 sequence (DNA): TGTGCCAGCAGCCCAAGCGGCCTGACACGTACCTCTGGGGCCAACGTCCTGACTTTC.

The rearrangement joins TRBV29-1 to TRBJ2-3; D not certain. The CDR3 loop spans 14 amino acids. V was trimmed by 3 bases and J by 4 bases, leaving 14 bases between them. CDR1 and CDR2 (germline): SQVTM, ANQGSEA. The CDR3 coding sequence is TGCAGCGTTGACAGGATAGCTCCCTCAGATACGCAGTATTTT. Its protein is CSVDRIAPSDTQYF.

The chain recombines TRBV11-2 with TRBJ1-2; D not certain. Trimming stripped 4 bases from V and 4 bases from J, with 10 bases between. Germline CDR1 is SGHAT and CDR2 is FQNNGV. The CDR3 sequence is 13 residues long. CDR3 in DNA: TGTGCCAGCAGCTCGAATTCAGGCTATGGCTACACCTTC. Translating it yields CASSSNSGYGYTF.

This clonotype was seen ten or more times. As DNA, the CDR3 is TGTGCCAGCAGCGGCAGACCTGGGGGTACGAACACCGGGGAGCTGTTTTTT. It encodes CASSGRPGGTNTGELFF. The J gene is TRBJ2-2, the V gene TRBV3-1; possibly TRBD1 or TRBD2 for D (5 bases each). Between the trimmed V and J ends, which lost 5 bases and 0 bases, there was a span of 16 bases. The CDR3 length is 17 residues. In germline, CDR1 is LGHDT, CDR2 YNNKEL (reference sequence).

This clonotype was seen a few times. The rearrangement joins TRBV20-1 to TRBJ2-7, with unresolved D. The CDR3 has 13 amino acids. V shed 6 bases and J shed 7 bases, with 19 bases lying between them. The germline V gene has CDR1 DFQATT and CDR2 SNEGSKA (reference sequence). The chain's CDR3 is CSAQTSGPGEQYF. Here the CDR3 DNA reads TGCAGTGCCCAAACCTCCGGGCCTGGGGAGCAGTACTTC.

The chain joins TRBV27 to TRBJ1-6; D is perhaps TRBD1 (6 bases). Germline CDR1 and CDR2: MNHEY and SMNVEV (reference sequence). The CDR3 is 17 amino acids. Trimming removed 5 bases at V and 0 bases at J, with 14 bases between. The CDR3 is CASSPDRISSYNSPLHF. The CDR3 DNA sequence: TGTGCCAGCAGTCCCGACAGGATCAGCTCCTATAATTCACCCCTCCACTTT.

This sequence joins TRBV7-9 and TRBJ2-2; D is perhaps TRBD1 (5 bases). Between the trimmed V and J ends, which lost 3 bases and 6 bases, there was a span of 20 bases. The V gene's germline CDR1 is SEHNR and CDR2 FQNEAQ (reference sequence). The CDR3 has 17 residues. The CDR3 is CASSFGPRVHQSGELFF. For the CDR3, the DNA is TGTGCCAGCAGCTTTGGTCCCAGGGTCCACCAGTCCGGGGAGCTGTTTTTT.

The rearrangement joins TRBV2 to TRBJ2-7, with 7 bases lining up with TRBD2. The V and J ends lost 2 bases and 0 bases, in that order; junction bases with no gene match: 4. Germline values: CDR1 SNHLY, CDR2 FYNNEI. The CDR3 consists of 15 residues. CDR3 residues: CASSEYGGSSYEQYF. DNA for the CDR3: TGTGCCAGCAGTGAATACGGCGGGAGCTCCTACGAGCAGTACTTC.

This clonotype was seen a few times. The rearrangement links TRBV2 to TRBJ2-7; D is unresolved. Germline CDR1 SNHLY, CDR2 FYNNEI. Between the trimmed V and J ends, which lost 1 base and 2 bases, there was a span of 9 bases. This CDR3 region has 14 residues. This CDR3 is CASSEEPSTYEQYF. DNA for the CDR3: TGTGCCAGCAGTGAAGAGCCTTCTACCTACGAGCAGTACTTC.

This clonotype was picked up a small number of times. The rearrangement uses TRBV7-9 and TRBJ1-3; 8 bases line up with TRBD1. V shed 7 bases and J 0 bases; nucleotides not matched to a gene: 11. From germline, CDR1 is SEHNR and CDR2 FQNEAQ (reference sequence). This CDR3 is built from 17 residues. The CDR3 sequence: CASTAPGQDSSGNTIYF. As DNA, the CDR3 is TGTGCCAGCACCGCCCCGGGACAGGATAGCTCTGGAAACACCATATATTTT.

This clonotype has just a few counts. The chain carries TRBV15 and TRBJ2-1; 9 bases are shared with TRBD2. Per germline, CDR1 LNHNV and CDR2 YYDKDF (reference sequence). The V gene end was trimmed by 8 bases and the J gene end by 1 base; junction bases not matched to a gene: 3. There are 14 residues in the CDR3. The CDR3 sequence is CATSLAGSYNEQFF. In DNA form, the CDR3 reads TGTGCCACCTCCCTAGCGGGGTCCTACAATGAGCAGTTCTTC.

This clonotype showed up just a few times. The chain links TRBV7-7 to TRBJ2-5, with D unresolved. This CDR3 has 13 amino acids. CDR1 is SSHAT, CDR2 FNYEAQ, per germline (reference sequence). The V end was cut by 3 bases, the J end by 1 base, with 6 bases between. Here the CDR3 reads CASSFLIQETQYF. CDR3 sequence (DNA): TGTGCCAGCAGCTTTTTGATCCAAGAGACCCAGTACTTC.

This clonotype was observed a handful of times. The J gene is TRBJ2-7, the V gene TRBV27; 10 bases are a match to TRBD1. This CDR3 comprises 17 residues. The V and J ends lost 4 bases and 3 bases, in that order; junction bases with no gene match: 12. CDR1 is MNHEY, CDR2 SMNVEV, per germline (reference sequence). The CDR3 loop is CASSSGVGTGDGYEQYF. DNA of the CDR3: TGTGCCAGCAGTTCTGGGGTCGGGACAGGGGATGGCTACGAGCAGTACTTC.

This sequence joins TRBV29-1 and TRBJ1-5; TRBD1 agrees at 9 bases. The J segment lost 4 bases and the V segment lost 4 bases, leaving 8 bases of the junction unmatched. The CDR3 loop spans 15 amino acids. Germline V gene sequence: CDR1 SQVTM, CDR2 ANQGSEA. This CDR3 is CSVGAGQGGNQPQHF. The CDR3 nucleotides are TGCAGCGTTGGGGCGGGACAGGGTGGAAATCAGCCCCAGCATTTT.

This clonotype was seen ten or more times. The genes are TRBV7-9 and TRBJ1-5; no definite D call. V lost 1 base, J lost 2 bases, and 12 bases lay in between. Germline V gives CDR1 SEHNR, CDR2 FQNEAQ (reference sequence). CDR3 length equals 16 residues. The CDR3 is CASSLVGDGGNQPQHF. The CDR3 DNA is TGTGCCAGCAGCTTAGTCGGTGATGGGGGCAATCAGCCCCAGCATTTT. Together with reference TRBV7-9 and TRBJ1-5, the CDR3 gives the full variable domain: DTGVSQNPRHKITKRGQNVTFRCDPISEHNRLYWYRQTLGQGPEFLTYFQNEAQLEKSRLLSDRFSAERPKGSFSTLEIQRTEQGDSAMYLCASSLVGDGGNQPQHFGDGTRLSIL.

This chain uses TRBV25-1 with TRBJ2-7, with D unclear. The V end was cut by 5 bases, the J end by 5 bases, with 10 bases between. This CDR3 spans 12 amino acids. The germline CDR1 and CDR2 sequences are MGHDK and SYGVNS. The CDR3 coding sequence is TGTGCCAGCAGTCCGAATGTCCACGAGCAGTACTTC. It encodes CASSPNVHEQYF.

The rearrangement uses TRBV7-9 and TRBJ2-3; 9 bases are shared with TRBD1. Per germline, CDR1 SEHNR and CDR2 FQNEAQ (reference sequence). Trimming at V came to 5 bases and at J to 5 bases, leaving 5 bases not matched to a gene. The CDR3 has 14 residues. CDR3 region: CASSRTGAKDTQYF. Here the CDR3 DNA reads TGTGCCAGCAGCCGGACAGGGGCGAAAGATACGCAGTATTTT.

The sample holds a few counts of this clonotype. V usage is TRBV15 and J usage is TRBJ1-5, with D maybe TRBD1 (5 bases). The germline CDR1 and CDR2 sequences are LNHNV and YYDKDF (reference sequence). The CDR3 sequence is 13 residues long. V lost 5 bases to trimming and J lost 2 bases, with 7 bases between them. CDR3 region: CATSSRGNQPQHF. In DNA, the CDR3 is TGTGCCACCAGCTCCAGGGGCAATCAGCCCCAGCATTTT.

The CDR3 bases are TGTGCCAGCAAGAGGACAGGGGCTCAGCCCCAGCATTTT. Translation gives CASKRTGAQPQHF. The chain links TRBV2 to TRBJ1-5; 9 positions agree with TRBD1. CDR3 length equals 13 residues. The J segment lost 6 bases and the V segment lost 7 bases, leaving 4 bases of the junction unmatched. Germline V gene lookup returns CDR1 SNHLY and CDR2 FYNNEI.

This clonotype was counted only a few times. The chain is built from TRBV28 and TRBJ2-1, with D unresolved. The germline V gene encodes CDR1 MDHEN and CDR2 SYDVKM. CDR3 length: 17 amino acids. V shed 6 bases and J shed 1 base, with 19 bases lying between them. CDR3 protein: CASSTATVGVSYNEQFF. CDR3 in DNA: TGTGCCAGCAGCACCGCGACCGTTGGGGTATCCTACAATGAGCAGTTCTTC.

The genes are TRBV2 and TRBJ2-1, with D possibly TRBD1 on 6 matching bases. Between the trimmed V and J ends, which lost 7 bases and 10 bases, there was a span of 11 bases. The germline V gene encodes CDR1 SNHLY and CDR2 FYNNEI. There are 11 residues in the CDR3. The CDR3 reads CASTDRLEQFF. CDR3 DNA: TGTGCCAGCACCGACAGGCTCGAGCAGTTCTTC.